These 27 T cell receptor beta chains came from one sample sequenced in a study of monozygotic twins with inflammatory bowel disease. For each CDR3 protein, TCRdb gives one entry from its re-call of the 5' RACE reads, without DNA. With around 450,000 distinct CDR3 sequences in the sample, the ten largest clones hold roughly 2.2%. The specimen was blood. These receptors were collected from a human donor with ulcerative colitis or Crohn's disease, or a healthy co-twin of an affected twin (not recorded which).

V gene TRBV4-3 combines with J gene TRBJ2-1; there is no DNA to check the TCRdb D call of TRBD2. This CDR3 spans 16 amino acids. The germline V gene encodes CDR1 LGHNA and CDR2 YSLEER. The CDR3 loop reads CASSQETSGRANEQFF.

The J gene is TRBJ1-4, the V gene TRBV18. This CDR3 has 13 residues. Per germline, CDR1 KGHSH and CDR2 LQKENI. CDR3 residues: CASSPRRGEKLFF.

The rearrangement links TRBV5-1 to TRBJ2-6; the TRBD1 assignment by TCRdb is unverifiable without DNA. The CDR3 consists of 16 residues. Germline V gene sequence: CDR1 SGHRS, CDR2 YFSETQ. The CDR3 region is CASSLETGSGANVLTF.

The CDR3 is CASSPEAASGLYEQYF. The chain links TRBV9 to TRBJ2-7; the D call of TRBD2 rests on TCRdb alone, since no DNA is present to check it. This CDR3 is built from 16 residues. Germline V lookup: CDR1 SGDLS, CDR2 YYNGEE.

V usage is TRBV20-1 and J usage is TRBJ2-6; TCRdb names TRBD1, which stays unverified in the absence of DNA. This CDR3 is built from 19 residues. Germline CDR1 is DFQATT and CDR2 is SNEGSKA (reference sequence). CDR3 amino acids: CSARFSFDRVESGANVLTF.

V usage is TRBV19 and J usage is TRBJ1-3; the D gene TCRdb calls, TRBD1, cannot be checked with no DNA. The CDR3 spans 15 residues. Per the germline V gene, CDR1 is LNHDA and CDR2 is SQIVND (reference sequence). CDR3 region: CASKAAAGFENTIYF.

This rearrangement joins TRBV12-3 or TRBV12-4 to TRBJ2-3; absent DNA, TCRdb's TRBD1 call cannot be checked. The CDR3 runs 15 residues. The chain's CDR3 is CASRPGAGGTDTQYF.

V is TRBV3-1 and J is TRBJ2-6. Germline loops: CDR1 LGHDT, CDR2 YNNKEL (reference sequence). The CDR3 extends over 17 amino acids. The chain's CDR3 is CASSQGSRVDGANVLTF.

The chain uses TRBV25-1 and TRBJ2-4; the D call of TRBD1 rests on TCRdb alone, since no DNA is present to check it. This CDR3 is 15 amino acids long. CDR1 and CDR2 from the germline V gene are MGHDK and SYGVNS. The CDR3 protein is CASSSRTGQGNMQYF.

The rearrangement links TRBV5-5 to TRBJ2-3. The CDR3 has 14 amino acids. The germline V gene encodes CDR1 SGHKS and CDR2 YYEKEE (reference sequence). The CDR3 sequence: CASSLDARADTQYF.

CDR3 residues: CASSQSVAGNTEAFF. The rearrangement joins TRBV4-1 to TRBJ1-1. The length of the CDR3 is 15 residues. Looked up from germline, CDR1 is MGHRA and CDR2 is YSYEKL.

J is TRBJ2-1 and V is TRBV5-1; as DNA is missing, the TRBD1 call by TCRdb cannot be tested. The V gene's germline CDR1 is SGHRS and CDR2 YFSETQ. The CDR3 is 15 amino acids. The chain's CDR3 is CASSLEGAYYDEQFF.

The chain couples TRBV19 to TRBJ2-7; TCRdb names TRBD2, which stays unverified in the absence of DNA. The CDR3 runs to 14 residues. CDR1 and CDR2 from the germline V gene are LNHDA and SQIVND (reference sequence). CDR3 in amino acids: CASRRTASSYEQYF.

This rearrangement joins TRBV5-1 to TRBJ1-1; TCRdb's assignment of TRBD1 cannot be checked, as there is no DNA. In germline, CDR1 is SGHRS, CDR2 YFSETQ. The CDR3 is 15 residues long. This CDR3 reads CASSGLTGMNTEAFF.

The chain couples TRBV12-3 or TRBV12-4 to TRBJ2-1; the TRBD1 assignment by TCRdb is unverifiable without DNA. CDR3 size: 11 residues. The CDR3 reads CASSDGGEQFF.

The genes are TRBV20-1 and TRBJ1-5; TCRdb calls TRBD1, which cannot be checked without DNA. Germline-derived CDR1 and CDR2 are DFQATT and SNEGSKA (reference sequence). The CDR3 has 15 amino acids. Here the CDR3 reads CSAKGRGYSNQPQHF.

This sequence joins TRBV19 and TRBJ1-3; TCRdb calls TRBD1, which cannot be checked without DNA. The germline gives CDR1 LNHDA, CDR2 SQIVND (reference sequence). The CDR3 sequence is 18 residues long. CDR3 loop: CASSPSGAQGSSGNTIYF.

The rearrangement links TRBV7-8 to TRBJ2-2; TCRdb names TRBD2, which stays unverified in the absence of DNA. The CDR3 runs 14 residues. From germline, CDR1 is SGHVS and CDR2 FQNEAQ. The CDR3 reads CASSLGVRAGELFF.

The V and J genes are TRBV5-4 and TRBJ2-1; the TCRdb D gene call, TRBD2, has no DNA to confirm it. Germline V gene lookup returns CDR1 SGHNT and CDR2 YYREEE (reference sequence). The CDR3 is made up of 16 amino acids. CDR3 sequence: CASSLSGSVSYNEQFF.

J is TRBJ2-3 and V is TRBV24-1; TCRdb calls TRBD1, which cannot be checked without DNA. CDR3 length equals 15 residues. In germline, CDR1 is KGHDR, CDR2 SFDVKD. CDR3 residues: CATSLSRGRTDTQYF.

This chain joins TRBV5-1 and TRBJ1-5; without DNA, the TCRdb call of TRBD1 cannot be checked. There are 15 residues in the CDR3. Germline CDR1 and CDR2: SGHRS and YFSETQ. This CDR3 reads CASSLGAGLNQPQHF.

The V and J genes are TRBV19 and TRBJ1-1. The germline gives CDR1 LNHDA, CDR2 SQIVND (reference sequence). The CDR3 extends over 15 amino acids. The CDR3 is CASRRDSGPMGEAFF.

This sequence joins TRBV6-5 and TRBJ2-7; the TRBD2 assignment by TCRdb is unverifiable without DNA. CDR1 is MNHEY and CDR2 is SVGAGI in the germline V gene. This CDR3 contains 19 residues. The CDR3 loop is CASSYSMGLAGFSSYEQYF.

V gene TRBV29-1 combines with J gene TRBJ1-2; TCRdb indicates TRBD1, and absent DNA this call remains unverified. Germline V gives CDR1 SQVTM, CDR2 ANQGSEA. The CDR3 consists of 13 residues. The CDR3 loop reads CSASNQGFGGYTF.

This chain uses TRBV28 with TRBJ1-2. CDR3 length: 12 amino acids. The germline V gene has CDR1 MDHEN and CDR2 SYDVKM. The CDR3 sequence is CASGYANYGYTF.

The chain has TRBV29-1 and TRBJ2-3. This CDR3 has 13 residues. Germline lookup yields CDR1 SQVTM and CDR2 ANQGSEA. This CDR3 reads CSVEQRARDTQYF.

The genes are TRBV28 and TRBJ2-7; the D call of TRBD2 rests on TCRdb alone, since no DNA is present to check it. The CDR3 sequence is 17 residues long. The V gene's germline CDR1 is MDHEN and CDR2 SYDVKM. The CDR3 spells CASSFWTSGPLTGVLYF.